This passage covers 14 T cell receptor beta chains from one sample sequenced in a study of blood T cell repertoires in COVID-19 (dated by TCRdb to 2019 to 2021). The library was obtained by the immunoSEQ multiplex PCR assay. TCRdb stores this immuneACCESS table with in-frame sequences only. Part of the clones is absent; in the studies checked, under half of the shortfall reflects unresolved V genes, and no reason is known for the rest. The sample includes around 140,000 clones, with 75% to 90% observed a single time. The biggest ten clones account for roughly 3.9% of the sample. Sequenced sample: PBMCs or T cells enriched from blood (not recorded which). The receptors were sampled from a woman aged 40-49 years who had been exposed to COVID-19.

CDR3 coding DNA: TGCGCCAGCAGCCAAACGACAGGGGGAAACTATGGCTACACCTTC. Amino acid sequence: CASSQTTGGNYGYTF. This rearrangement joins TRBV5-1 to TRBJ1-2; 9 bases line up with TRBD1. The V and J ends lost 4 bases and 2 bases, in that order; junction bases with no gene match: 6. From germline, CDR1 is SGHRS and CDR2 YFSETQ. The CDR3 sequence is 15 residues long.

This chain joins TRBV6-6 and TRBJ1-1; D gene uncertain. Germline V gene lookup returns CDR1 MNHNY and CDR2 SVGAGI (reference sequence). V lost 7 bases to trimming and J lost 4 bases, with 16 bases between them. The CDR3 has 14 amino acids. The CDR3 sequence is CASTFSEEGTEAFF. In DNA, the CDR3 is TGTGCCAGCACCTTCTCGGAGGAGGGCACTGAAGCTTTCTTT.

On this clone: At one end, the junction sequence differs from germline, possibly due to a read error. This chain joins TRBV5-1 and TRBJ2-1; possibly TRBD2 for D (6 bases). The CDR3 is made up of 15 amino acids. Germline V lookup: CDR1 SGHRS, CDR2 YFSETQ. The CDR3 DNA reads as TGCGCCAGCAGCGGAGGTAGCGGAAGATACACTGAGCAGTTCTTC. It is translated as CASSGGSGRYTEQFF.

The gene calls are TRBV5-1 and TRBJ2-7, with D maybe TRBD2 (6 bases). The CDR3 runs 14 residues. CDR1 is SGHRS, CDR2 YFSETQ, per germline. V shed 4 bases and J shed 5 bases, with 16 bases lying between them. The CDR3 protein is CASSRISAGNEQYF. The CDR3 nucleotides read TGCGCCAGCAGCCGGATCTCGGCGGGGAACGAGCAGTACTTC.

The table lists this clone with a count of one. The chain couples TRBV6-2 or TRBV6-3 to TRBJ1-2; the match to TRBD1 covers 7 bases. The CDR3 spans 15 residues. Germline trimming cut 5 bases from V and 6 bases from J; bases unmatched to any gene: 12. The germline V gene has CDR1 MNHEY and CDR2 SVGEGT. Here the CDR3 DNA reads TGTGCCAGCAGTATCGGATGGCGAGGGGGCCATGGCTACACCTTC. Translated: CASSIGWRGGHGYTF.

The chain recombines TRBV5-1 with TRBJ1-1; a possible D gene is TRBD1 (5 bases). This CDR3 contains 15 residues. Germline-derived CDR1 and CDR2 are SGHRS and YFSETQ. Trimming left V 0 bases short and J 5 bases short, with 14 bases between. In DNA, the CDR3 is TGCGCCAGCAGCTTGGATGGGGCGCGAGTAACTGAAGCTTTCTTT. It encodes CASSLDGARVTEAFF.

In nucleotides, the CDR3 is TGTGCCAGCAGCACGGACACTTTCGTCTTATCACCCCTCCACTTT. It translates to CASSTDTFVLSPLHF. This rearrangement joins TRBV7-2 to TRBJ1-6, with a possible D match to TRBD1 (5 bases). CDR1 and CDR2 (germline): SGHTA, FQGNSA. With 5 bases removed from V and 10 bases from J, the gap between germline ends came to 18 bases. The CDR3 extends over 15 amino acids.

The chain recombines TRBV11-3 with TRBJ2-7; the D gene is possibly TRBD1 (6 bases). CDR3 length equals 13 residues. Per the germline V gene, CDR1 is SGHNT and CDR2 is YENEEA. V was pared by 5 bases and J by 5 bases, with 13 bases between. The chain's CDR3 is CASSQSQGDEQYF. CDR3 in DNA: TGTGCCAGCAGCCAGTCACAGGGAGACGAGCAGTACTTC.

V gene TRBV12-3 or TRBV12-4 combines with J gene TRBJ2-3, with 7 bases lining up with TRBD1. The CDR3 contains 10 residues. The trim removed 8 bases at V and 12 bases at J, leaving 5 bases unmatched. As DNA, the CDR3 is TGTGCCAGCGGCCGGGACAGACAGTATTTT. It yields the protein CASGRDRQYF.

CDR3 loop: CASREGTRPQHF. CDR3 coding DNA: TGTGCCAGTCGCGAGGGGACAAGGCCCCAGCATTTT. The gene calls are TRBV28 and TRBJ1-5, with D possibly TRBD1 on 6 matching bases. The CDR3 has 12 amino acids. The V gene's germline CDR1 is MDHEN and CDR2 SYDVKM. V was trimmed by 9 bases and J by 9 bases, leaving 15 bases between them.

The chain carries TRBV18 and TRBJ1-4, with D uncertain. Germline CDR1 and CDR2: KGHSH and LQKENI. The V end lost 4 bases, the J end lost 8 bases, and 8 bases lay between the germline ends. The CDR3 loop spans 12 amino acids. For the CDR3, the DNA is TGTGCCAGCTCACTAAGGGAGGAAAAACTGTTTTTT. Translated, it gives CASSLREEKLFF.

The rearrangement links TRBV7-2 to TRBJ2-7; D remains unclear. Germline loops: CDR1 SGHTA, CDR2 FQGNSA. V was clipped by 0 bases and J by 3 bases, with 6 bases between them. The CDR3 length is 13 residues. The CDR3 sequence: CASSLATSYEQYF. CDR3 DNA: TGTGCCAGCAGCTTAGCTACCAGCTACGAGCAGTACTTC.

CDR3 residues: CASSPYEQFF. CDR3 bases: TGTGCCAGCAGCCCCTATGAGCAGTTCTTC. The rearrangement uses TRBV13 and TRBJ2-1, with no clear D. This CDR3 has 10 amino acids. V was clipped by 5 bases and J by 8 bases, with 4 bases between them. Germline V lookup: CDR1 PRHDT, CDR2 FYEKMQ (reference sequence).

This clone appeared a single time. The chain carries TRBV4-1 and TRBJ2-3; 7 bases align to TRBD1. Germline CDR1 is MGHRA and CDR2 is YSYEKL. V gave up 0 bases and J gave up 2 bases; unmatched junction bases: 5. This CDR3 contains 16 residues. CDR3 amino acids: CASSQDRDRYTDTQYF. In nucleotides, the CDR3 is TGCGCCAGCAGCCAAGACCGGGACAGATACACAGATACGCAGTATTTT.